The T cell receptor (beta chain) under discussion was sequenced for a study of T-cell reconstitution after alpha-beta-depleted transplantation in children (dated by TCRdb to 2016 to 2017). Regarding the research as a whole: The study quantitatively tracked T-cell immune reconstitution after TCRalphabeta/CD19-depleted allogeneic hematopoietic cell transplantation in children using TCR repertoire profiling.

This clonotype occurred many times. Its antigen remains unidentified. Base qualities are missing; no much larger clone stands one base away. The CDR3 starts with the cysteine, ends with the phenylalanine, and has 15 residues. The kept DNA is CDR3 alone, 45 bases in frame from the first base. The germline ends are 15 bases apart after V is trimmed by 3 bases and J by 5 bases. CDR1 MDHEN and CDR2 SYDVKM were looked up in the germline V gene. The library was produced with PCR. TCRdb records Illumina HiSeq 2500 as the sequencer. To normalize quantification of the TCRbeta repertoire, the TCR libraries were built with molecular barcoding that relied on unique molecular identifiers. TCRdb reprocessed the public reads (quality trimming at Q25 with fastp, clone calling with MiXCR) and kept in-frame beta chains. Rows are unified per CDR3 protein, each entry keeping the most common DNA and genes. Recorded for this sample are about 610,000 distinct CDR3 sequences; roughly 10% of them occurred a single time. The biggest ten clones account for about 4.2% of the sample.

The V and J segments used are TRBV28 and TRBJ2-3, with the D gene uncertain. The sequence came from a human donor who donated a stem cell graft to a child with acute myeloid leukemia. The sample was PBMCs from the stem cell graft donor, taken from the stem cell graft. The nucleotides read TGTGCCAGCAGTTTCGAGGCGACACTCCAAGATACGCAGTATTTT. Translated, it reads CASSFEATLQDTQYF.